This T cell receptor (beta chain) was recorded in a study of control samples from healthy donors and cancer patients. V gave up 3 bases and J gave up 6 bases, with 5 bases separating them. The CDR3 extends over 12 amino acids. CDR1 and CDR2 (germline): KGHDR, SFDVKD. Some clones are missing from TCRdb's copy, which holds only in-frame ones; the method was immunoSEQ multiplex PCR. The sample contains about 190,000 clones, about 90% of which appear only once. The sequencing sample was made of blood. This receptor was obtained from a man younger than 40 in good health. V gene TRBV24-1 combines with J gene TRBJ2-1; no clear D gene. CDR3 sequence: CATSDRGNEQFF. The CDR3 DNA sequence: TGTGCCACCAGTGATAGAGGCAATGAGCAGTTCTTC.